This T cell receptor beta chain was identified in a study of metastatic and nonmetastatic thyroid tumors. TCRdb re-called clones via MiXCR from the PCR reads. The sample has under 40,000 clones; roughly 15% are singletons. All patients were untreated before thyroid surgery. This clone was seen many times. This TCR derives from a female donor with papillary thyroid cancer or a benign thyroid nodule (not recorded which). Some clones in this sample may be carry-over from other donors' samples. Sequencing input: blood.

The CDR3 is CASSDWGGPSETQYF. The CDR3 DNA sequence: TGTGCCAGCAGTGACTGGGGGGGGCCCAGTGAGACCCAGTACTTC. The genes are TRBV6-1 and TRBJ2-5; weak D call: TRBD2 (7 bases). This CDR3 region has 15 residues. V was cut by 3 bases and J by 5 bases, with 16 bases left in between. The germline CDR1 and CDR2 sequences are MNHNS and SASEGT.